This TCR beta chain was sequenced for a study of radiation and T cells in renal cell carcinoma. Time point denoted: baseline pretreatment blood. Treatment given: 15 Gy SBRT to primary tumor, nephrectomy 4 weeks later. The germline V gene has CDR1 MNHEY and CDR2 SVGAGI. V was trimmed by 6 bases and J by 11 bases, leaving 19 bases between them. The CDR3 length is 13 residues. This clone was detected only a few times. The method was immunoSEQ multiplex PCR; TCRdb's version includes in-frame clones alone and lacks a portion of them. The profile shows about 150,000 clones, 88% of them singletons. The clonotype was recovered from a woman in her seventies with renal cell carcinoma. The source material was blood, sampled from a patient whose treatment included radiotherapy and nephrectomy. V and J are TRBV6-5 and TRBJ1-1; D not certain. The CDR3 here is CASRPKAFHRAFF. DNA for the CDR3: TGTGCCAGCAGGCCCAAAGCCTTCCACCGGGCTTTCTTT.